This T cell receptor beta chain was recorded in a study of blood T cell repertoires in COVID-19. Looking at the study overall: From the United States, Italy and Spain came samples of acute and convalescent COVID-19. PBMCs, B-cell-depleted T cells, or T cells were the source of the cDNA or gDNA that made up the material.

This clone was seen more than once but under ten times. Original handling: Amplifying reference gene primers gave estimates of nucleated cell counts. TCRdb's table, derived via immunoSEQ multiplex PCR, lists solely in-frame clones and lacks some. V, J and clone size were drawn from that table, and D and trimming were deduced from the DNA. The table shows approximately 300,000 clones, with roughly 84% occurring only once. This CDR3 region has 12 residues. V was pared by 7 bases and J by 2 bases, with 9 bases between. Per germline, CDR1 MDHEN and CDR2 SYDVKM. The sequenced sample was peripheral blood. This sequence originates from a man between 50 and 59 years old with active or convalescent COVID-19. The chain joins TRBV28 to TRBJ2-7, with D hard to call. Written as DNA, the CDR3 is TGTGCCAGCATGGGCCGTCCCTACGAGCAGTACTTC. Protein sequence: CASMGRPYEQYF.